The text below deals with one T cell receptor (beta chain). Here immunoSEQ multiplex PCR was the method, and the copy in TCRdb shows in-frame clones only, minus some. The sample lists some 100,000 clones, roughly 82% occurring once. These data belong to a study of blood T cell repertoires in COVID-19. From germline, CDR1 is SGHVS and CDR2 FQNEAQ. The CDR3 length is 14 residues. Unmatched junction bases numbered 4, after V lost 3 bases and J lost 5 bases. The sequence derives from a woman aged 80 or over with active or convalescent COVID-19. The chain carries TRBV7-8 and TRBJ2-5; 9 nucleotides agree with TRBD2. The material sequenced was peripheral blood. The DNA of the CDR3 is TGTGCCAGCAGCTTTTCTAGCGGGATGGAGACCCAGTACTTC. Translation: CASSFSSGMETQYF. The variable domain in full, completed from reference TRBV7-8 and TRBJ2-5, reads GAGVSQSPRYKVAKRGQDVALRCDPISGHVSLFWYQQALGQGPEFLTYFQNEAQLDKSGLPSDRFFAERPEGSVSTLKIQRTQQEDSAVYLCASSFSSGMETQYFGPGTRLLVL.